This T cell receptor beta chain originates from a study of blood T cell repertoires in COVID-19. On the study more broadly: COVID-19 samples collected from the United States, Italy and Spain covered acute and convalescent phases. PBMCs, B-cell-depleted T cells, or T cells provided the cDNA or gDNA that made up the material.

This clone was counted a single time. The junction departs from germline at one end; a sequencing error may be responsible. Source study methods: By means of reference gene primer amplification, nucleated cell counts were estimated. Method: immunoSEQ multiplex PCR; TCRdb's copy keeps in-frame clones and lacks some. The DNA was the basis for D and trimming; V, J and clone size are from that table. The sample yields about 150,000 clones, 84% seen once. The CDR3 runs 13 residues. In germline, CDR1 is SSHAT, CDR2 FNYEAQ (reference sequence). A Seattle source enrolled patients during active infection and followed them longitudinally.

The V call is TRBV7-7, the J call TRBJ1-1, with TRBD1 matching over 8 bases. The sequence came from an elderly woman with COVID-19, enrolled during active disease. What was sequenced was peripheral blood. CDR3: CASSLMTGAEAFF. CDR3 DNA sequence: TGTGCTAGCAGCTTGATGACAGGGGCTGAAGCTTTCTTT.